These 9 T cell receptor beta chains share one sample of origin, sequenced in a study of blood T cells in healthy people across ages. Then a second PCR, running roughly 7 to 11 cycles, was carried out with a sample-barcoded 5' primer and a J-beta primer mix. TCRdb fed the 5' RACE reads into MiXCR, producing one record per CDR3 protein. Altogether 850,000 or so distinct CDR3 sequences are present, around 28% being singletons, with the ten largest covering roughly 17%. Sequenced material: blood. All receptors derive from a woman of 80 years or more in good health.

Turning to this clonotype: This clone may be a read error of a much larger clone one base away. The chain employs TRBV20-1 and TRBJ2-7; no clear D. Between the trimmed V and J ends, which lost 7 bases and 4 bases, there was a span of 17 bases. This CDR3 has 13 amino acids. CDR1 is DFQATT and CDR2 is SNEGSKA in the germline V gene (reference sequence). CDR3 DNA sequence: TGCAGTGGGCCGACTTTTATCCGATACGAGCAGTACTTC. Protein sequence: CSGPTFIRYEQYF.

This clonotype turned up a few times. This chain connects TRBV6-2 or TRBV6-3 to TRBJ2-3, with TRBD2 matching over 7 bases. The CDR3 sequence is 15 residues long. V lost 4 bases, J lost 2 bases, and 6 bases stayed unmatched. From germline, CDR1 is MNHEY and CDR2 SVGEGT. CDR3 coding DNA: TGTGCCAGCAGTTGGGGAGGGTTCCTCACAGATACGCAGTATTTT. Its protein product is CASSWGGFLTDTQYF.

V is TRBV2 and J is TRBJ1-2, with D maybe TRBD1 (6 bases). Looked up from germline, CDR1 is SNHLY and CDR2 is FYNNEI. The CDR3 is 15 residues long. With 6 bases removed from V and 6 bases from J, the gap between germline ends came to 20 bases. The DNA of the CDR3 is TGTGCCAGCAGCCCTGGAGGGGGAAGGATTGATGGCTACACCTTC. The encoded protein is CASSPGGGRIDGYTF.

The CDR3 coding sequence is TGTGCCGGAGGAGATTGGGACAGGGGGGACTCCTACGAGCAGTACTTC. It yields the protein CAGGDWDRGDSYEQYF. The chain couples TRBV5-4 to TRBJ2-7; 11 bases fit TRBD1. The length of the CDR3 is 16 residues. Germline CDR1 reads SGHNT; CDR2 reads YYREEE (reference sequence). The ends lost 10 bases at V and 0 bases at J; junction bases unmatched: 12. Variable domain in full (rest from reference TRBV5-4 and TRBJ2-7): ETGVTQSPTHLIKTRGQQVTLRCSSQSGHNTVSWYQQALGQGPQFIFQYYREEENGRGNFPPRFSGLQFPNYSSELNVNALELDDSALYLCAGGDWDRGDSYEQYFGPGTRLTVT.

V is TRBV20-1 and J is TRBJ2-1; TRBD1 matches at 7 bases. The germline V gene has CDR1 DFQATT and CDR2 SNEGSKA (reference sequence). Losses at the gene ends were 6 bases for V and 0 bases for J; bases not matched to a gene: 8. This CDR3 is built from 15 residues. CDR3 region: CSATPGQVSYNEQFF. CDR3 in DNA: TGCAGTGCCACCCCAGGACAGGTCTCCTACAATGAGCAGTTCTTC.

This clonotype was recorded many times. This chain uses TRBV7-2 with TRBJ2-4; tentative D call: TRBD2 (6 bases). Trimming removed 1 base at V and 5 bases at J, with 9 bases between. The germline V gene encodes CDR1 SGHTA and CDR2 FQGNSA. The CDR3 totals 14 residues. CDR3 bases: TGTGCCAGCAGCTTAGGGGGACTTCAAAACATTCAGTACTTC. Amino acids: CASSLGGLQNIQYF.

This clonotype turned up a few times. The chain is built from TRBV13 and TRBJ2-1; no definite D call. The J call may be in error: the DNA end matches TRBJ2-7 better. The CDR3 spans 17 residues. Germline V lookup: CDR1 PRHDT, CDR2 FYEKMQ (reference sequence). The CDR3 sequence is CASSQRVRVYPYNEQYF. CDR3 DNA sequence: TGTGCCAGCAGCCAACGCGTCCGGGTCTATCCCTACAATGAGCAGTACTTC.

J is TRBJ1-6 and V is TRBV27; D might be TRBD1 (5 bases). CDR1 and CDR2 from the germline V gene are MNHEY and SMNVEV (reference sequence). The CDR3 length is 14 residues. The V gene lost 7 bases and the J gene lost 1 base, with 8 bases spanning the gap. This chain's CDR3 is CASMGGSYNSPLHF. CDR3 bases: TGTGCCAGCATGGGGGGTTCCTATAATTCACCCCTCCACTTT.

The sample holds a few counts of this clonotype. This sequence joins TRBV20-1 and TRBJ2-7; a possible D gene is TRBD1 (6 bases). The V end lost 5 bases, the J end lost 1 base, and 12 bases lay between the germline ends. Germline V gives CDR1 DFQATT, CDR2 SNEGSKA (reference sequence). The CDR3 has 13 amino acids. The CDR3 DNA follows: TGCAGTGCTCAGCAGGGGTATTCCTACGAGCAGTACTTC. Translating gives CSAQQGYSYEQYF.